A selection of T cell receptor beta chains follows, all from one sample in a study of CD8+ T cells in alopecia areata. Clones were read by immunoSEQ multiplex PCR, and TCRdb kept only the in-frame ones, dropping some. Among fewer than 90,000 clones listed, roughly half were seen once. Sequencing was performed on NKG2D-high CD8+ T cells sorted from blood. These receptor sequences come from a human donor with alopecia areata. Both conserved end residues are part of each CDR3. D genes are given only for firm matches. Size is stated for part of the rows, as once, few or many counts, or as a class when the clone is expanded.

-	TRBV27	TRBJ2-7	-	TGTGCCAGCAGTGCCAGGGGAGCGGGGTCCTACGAGCAGTACTTC	CASSARGAGSYEQYF
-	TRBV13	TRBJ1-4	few	TGTGCCAGCAGTTCGGGGGCAGCTAATGAAAAACTGTTTTTT	CASSSGAANEKLFF
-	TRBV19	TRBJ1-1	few	TGTGCCAGTAGTATGGGAGGTTTGAACACTGAAGCTTTCTTT	CASSMGGLNTEAFF
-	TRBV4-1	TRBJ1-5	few	TGCGCCAGCAGCCATTATGACGGTTCCCTCAATCAGCCCCAGCATTTT	CASSHYDGSLNQPQHF
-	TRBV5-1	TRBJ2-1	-	TGCGCCAGCAGCTTGGATAGGGGACACTACAATGAGCAGTTCTTC	CASSLDRGHYNEQFF
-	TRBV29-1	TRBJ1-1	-	TGCAGCGTTGTAGGGGGGAACACTGAAGCTTTCTTT	CSVVGGNTEAFF
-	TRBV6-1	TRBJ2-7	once	TGTGCCAGCAGTGCGACAGGCTACGAGCAGTACTTC	CASSATGYEQYF
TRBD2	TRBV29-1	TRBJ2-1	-	TGCAGCGTTGAACCTAGCGGGAGGGCAGTTAACGAGCAGTTCTTC	CSVEPSGRAVNEQFF
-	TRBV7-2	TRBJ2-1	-	TGTGCCAGCAGCTCCCCAAGGGGGGGGACGGATGAGCAGTTCTTC	CASSSPRGGTDEQFF
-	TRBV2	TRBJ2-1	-	TGTGCCAGCATGTCTAGTCCCTACAATGAGCAGTTCTTC	CASMSSPYNEQFF
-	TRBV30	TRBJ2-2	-	TGTGCCTGGAGAACGATTTCCGGGGAGCTGTTTTTT	CAWRTISGELFF
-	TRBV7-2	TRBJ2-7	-	TGTGCCAGCAGCTTAGGGACGGACTCCTACGAGCAGTACTTC	CASSLGTDSYEQYF
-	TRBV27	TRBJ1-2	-	TGTGCCAGCAGTTTATCGCGGACAGATGGCTACACCTTC	CASSLSRTDGYTF
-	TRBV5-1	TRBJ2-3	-	TGCGCCAGCAGTTTCCTTGAATCTCTTACAGATACGCAGTATTTT	CASSFLESLTDTQYF
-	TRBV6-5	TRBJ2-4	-	TGTGCCAGCAGAACAGCCAGGGAGGCCAAAAACATTCAGTACTTC	CASRTAREAKNIQYF
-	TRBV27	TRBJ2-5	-	TGTGCCAGCTCCTTGGCCACGATGGAGACCCAGTACTTC	CASSLATMETQYF
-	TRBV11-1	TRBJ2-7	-	TGTGCCAGCAGCTTAGGCCACGAGCAGTACTTC	CASSLGHEQYF
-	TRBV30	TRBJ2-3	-	TGTGCCTGGAGTGGGGGACGATCTAGCACAGATACGCAGTATTTT	CAWSGGRSSTDTQYF
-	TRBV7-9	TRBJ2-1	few	TGTGCCAGCAGCTCAAGCAGTAGCAATGAGCAGTTCTTC	CASSSSSSNEQFF
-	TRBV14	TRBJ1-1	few	TGTGCCAGCAGCCTCCTGCCGGGGATGAACACTGAAGCTTTCTTT	CASSLLPGMNTEAFF
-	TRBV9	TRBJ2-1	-	TGTGCCAGCAGCGCAAGAGACACAAGCTCCTACAATGAGCAGTTCTTC	CASSARDTSSYNEQFF
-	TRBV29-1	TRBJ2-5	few	TGCAGCGTTGAAGAACAAGAGAGGGAGACCCAGTACTTC	CSVEEQERETQYF
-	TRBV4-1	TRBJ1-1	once	TGCGCCAGCAGCCTTTCGACATCCCCCGAGTTCTTT	CASSLSTSPEFF
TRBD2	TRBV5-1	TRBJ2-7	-	TGCGCCAGCAGCTTGGTAGCGGGTTACGAGCAGTACTTC	CASSLVAGYEQYF
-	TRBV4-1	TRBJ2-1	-	TGCGCCAGCAGACAAGGACTGGACATGTACAATGAGCAGTTCTTC	CASRQGLDMYNEQFF
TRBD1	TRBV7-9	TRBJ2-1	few	TGTGCCAGCAGCTCGGAGACAGGGCACCCTTACAATGAGCAGTTCTTC	CASSSETGHPYNEQFF
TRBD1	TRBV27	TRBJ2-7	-	TGTGCCAGCAGTGGGGGACAGGCCTGGGACGAGCAGTACTTC	CASSGGQAWDEQYF
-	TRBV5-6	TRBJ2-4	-	TGTGCCAGCAGCTTGGGGGGAATTCAGTACTTC	CASSLGGIQYF
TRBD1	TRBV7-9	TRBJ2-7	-	TGTGCCAGCAGCTTCAGCACCGGGACAGGGCCCTACGAGCAGTACTTC	CASSFSTGTGPYEQYF
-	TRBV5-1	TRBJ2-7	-	TGCGCCAGCAGGCGATCATGGGGCCCATCGGGGGAGCAGTACTTC	CASRRSWGPSGEQYF
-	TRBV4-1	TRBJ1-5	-	TGCGCCAGCAGCCAAGATTGGGACGGTCTGCAGCCCCAGCATTTT	CASSQDWDGLQPQHF
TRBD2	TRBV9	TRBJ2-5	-	TGTGCCAGCAGCCGGGCTAGCGGAGAGACCCAGTACTTC	CASSRASGETQYF
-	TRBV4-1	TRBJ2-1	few	TGCGCCAGCAGCCAGGGAGGGACAGTCAATGAGCAGTTCTTC	CASSQGGTVNEQFF
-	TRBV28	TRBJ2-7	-	TGTGCCAGCAGTACACCCAGGGAGTCCTACGAGCAGTACTTC	CASSTPRESYEQYF
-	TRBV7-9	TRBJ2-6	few	TGTGCCAGCAGCCAACAGGGTGCTGGGGCCAACGTCCTGACTTTC	CASSQQGAGANVLTF
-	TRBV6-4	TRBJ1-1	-	TGTGCCAGCAAGGTCGATGAAGCTTTCTTT	CASKVDEAFF
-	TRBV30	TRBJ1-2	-	TGTGCCTGGAATCGCGCAGGCGGTTTGATTGGCTACACCTTC	CAWNRAGGLIGYTF
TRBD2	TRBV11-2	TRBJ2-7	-	TGTGCCAGCAGCTTTAGCGGGAGGGCCTCCTACGAGCAGTACTTC	CASSFSGRASYEQYF
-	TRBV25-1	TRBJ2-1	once	TGTGCCAGCAGTGAAAACGGGACCCCAATCTTC	CASSENGTPIF
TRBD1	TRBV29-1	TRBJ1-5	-	TGCAGCGTGGGGGGGACAGGGGATCAGCCCCAGCATTTT	CSVGGTGDQPQHF
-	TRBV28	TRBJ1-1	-	TGTGCCAGCAGTTTAAAGTATGGTGGGGGGCACACTGAAGCTTTCTTT	CASSLKYGGGHTEAFF
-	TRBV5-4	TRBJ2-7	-	TGTGCCAGCAGCTCGGTCCACGAGCAGTACTTC	CASSSVHEQYF
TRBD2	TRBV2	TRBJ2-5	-	TGTGCCTCGTGGGGCGGGGGAGAGACCCAGTACTTC	CASWGGGETQYF
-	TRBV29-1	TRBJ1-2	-	TGCAGCGTTGTAGGTTCTCCGGGACCAGGACACTATGGCTACACCTTC	CSVVGSPGPGHYGYTF
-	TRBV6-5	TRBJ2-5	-	TGTGCCAGCAGCGGTCAGGGCACCCAGTACTTC	CASSGQGTQYF
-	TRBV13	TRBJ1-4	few	TGTGCCAGCAGCTTAGGTTCGACAGCCGAAGTGTTTTTT	CASSLGSTAEVFF
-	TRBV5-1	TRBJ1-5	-	TGCGCCAGCAGCCAAACAGGTAGCAATCAGCCCCAGCATTTT	CASSQTGSNQPQHF
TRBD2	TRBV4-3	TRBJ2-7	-	TGCGCCAGCAGCCAAGAATACACCGGACTAGCCATCGAGCAGTACTTC	CASSQEYTGLAIEQYF
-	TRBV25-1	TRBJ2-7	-	TGTGCCAGCAGTGGGGCAGGGACCTCCTACGAGCAGTACTTC	CASSGAGTSYEQYF
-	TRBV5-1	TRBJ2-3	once	TGCGCCAGCAGCTTGCTAGCAGACACAGATACGCAGTATTTT	CASSLLADTDTQYF
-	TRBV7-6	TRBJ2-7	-	TGTGCCAGCAGCTTAGAAGGCCCCGGCTACGAGCAGTACTTC	CASSLEGPGYEQYF
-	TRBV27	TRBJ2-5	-	TGTGCCAGCAGTTTCGGGATGGGGGAGACCCAGTACTTC	CASSFGMGETQYF
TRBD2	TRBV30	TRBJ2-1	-	TGTGCCTGGAGTGGGCTAGCGGGGACCCGACCCTACAATGAGCAGTTCTTC	CAWSGLAGTRPYNEQFF
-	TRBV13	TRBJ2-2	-	TGTGCCAGCAGCGGGAGTACCGGGGAGCTGTTTTTT	CASSGSTGELFF
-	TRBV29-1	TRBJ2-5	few	TGCAGCGTTGTGACAGAGACCCAGTACTTC	CSVVTETQYF